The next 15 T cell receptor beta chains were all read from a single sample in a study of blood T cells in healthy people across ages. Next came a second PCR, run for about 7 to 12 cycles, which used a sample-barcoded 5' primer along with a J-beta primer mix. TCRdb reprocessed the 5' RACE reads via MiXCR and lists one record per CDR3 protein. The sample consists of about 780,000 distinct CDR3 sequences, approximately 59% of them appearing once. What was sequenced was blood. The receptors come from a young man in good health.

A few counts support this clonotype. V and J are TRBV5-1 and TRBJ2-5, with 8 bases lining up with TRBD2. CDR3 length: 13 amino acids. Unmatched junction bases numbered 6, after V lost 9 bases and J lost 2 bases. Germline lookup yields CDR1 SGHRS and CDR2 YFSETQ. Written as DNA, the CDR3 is TGCGCCACCCGGGAGGGAGGTCAAGAGACCCAGTACTTC. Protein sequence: CATREGGQETQYF.

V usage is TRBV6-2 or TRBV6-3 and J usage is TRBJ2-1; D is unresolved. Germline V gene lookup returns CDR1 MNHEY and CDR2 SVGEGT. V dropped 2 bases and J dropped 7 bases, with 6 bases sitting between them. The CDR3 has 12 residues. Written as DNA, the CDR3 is TGTGCCAGCAGTTACGATATTAATGAGCAGTTCTTC. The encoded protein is CASSYDINEQFF.

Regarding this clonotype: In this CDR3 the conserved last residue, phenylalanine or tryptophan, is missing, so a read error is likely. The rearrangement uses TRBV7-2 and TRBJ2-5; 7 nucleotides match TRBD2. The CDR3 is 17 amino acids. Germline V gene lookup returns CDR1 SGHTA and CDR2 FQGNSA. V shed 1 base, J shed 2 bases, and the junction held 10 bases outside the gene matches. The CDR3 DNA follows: TGTGCCAGCAGCTTAGGTATCGGGCTAGCGGTACAAGAGACCCAGTACGTC. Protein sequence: CASSLGIGLAVQETQYV.

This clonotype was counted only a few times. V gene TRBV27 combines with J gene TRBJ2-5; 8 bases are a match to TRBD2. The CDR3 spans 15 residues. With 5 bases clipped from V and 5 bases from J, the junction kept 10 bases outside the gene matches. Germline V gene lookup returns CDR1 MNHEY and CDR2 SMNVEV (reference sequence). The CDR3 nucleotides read TGTGCCAGCAGTCCCAAGCGAGGGACTAGGGAGACCCAGTACTTC. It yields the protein CASSPKRGTRETQYF.

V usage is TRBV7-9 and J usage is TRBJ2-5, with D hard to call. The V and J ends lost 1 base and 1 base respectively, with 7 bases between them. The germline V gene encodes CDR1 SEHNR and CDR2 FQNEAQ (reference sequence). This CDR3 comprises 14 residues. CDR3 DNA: TGTGCCAGCAGCTTAGGAGACATCCAAGAGACCCAGTACTTC. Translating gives CASSLGDIQETQYF.

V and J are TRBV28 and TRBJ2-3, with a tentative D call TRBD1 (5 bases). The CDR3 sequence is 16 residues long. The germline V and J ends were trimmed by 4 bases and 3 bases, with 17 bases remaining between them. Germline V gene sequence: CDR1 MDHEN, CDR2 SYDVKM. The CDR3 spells CASSSPQRRATDTQYF. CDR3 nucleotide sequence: TGTGCCAGCAGTTCCCCGCAGCGCAGGGCGACAGATACGCAGTATTTT.

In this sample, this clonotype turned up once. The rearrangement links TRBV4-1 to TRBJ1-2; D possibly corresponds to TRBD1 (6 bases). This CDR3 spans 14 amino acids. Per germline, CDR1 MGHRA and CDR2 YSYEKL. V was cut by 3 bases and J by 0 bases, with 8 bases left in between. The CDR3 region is CASSQTGTNYGYTF. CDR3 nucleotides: TGCGCCAGCAGCCAGACAGGCACTAACTATGGCTACACCTTC.

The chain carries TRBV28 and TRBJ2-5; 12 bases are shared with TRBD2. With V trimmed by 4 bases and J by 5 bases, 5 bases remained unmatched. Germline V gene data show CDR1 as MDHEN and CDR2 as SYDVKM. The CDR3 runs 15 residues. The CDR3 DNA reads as TGTGCCAGCAGTTCTTCTAGCGGGGGGGTGGAGACCCAGTACTTC. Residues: CASSSSSGGVETQYF.

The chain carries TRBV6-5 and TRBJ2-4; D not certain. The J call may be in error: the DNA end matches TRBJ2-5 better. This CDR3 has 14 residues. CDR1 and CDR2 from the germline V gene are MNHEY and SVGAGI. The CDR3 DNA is TGTGCCAGCAGTTACGAAATCGACCAAGAGACCCAGTACTTC. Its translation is CASSYEIDQETQYF.

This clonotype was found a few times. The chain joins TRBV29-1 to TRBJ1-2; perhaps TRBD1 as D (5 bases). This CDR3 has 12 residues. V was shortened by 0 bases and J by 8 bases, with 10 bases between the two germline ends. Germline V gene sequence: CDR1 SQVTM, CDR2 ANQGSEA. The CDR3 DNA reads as TGCAGCGTTGAAGATCTTGGGGGAGGCTACACCTTC. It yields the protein CSVEDLGGGYTF.

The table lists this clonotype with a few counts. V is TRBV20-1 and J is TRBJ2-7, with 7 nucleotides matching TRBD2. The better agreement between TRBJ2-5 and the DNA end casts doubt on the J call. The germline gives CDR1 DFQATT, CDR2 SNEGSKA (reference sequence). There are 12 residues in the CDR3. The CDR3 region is CSTAGVGETQYF. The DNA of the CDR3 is TGCAGCACCGCGGGGGTTGGAGAGACCCAGTACTTC.

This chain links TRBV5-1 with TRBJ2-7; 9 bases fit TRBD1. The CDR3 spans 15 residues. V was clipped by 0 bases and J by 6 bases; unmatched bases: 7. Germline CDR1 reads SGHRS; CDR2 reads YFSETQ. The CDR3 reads CASSLEGQGSREQYF. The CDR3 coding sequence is TGCGCCAGCAGCTTGGAAGGACAGGGGTCTCGCGAGCAGTACTTC.

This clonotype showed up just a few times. CDR3 protein: CASSQVGEGTQYF. CDR3 DNA sequence: TGTGCCAGCAGCCAAGTAGGAGAGGGTACCCAGTACTTC. The chain recombines TRBV3-1 with TRBJ2-5; TRBD2 is a possible D gene (5 bases). CDR1 is LGHDT and CDR2 is YNNKEL in the germline V gene (reference sequence). This CDR3 has 13 amino acids. The V end lost 1 base, the J end lost 8 bases, and 11 bases lay between the germline ends.

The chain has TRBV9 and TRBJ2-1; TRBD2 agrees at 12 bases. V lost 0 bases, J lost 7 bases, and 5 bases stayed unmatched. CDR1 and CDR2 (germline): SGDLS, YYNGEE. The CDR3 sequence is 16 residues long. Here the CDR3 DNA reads TGTGCCAGCAGCGTAGAACTAGCGGGGGGCGGGAATGAGCAGTTCTTC. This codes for CASSVELAGGGNEQFF.

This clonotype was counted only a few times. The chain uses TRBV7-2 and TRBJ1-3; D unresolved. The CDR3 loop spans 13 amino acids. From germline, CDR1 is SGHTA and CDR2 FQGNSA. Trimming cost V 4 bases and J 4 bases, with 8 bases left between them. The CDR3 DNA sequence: TGTGCCAGCAGCTCGCAAGCGGGAAACACCATATATTTT. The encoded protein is CASSSQAGNTIYF.